This T cell receptor beta chain is from a study of T cells expressing NK-cell markers. The CDR3 contains 17 residues. Germline V gene sequence: CDR1 SGHAT, CDR2 FQNNGV. TCRdb reprocessed the 5' RACE reads and stores each CDR3 protein as one record, lacking DNA. This sample contains some 450,000 distinct CDR3 sequences. This TCR was recovered from a woman between 18 and 69 years old in good health. J is TRBJ2-5 and V is TRBV11-2; there is no DNA to check the TCRdb D call of TRBD2. The sequenced material came from blood T cells: a sorted CD56 or NKG2C T cell subset, CD4+ or CD8+ T cells, or bulk PBMC T cells (not recorded which). The CDR3 is CASSLVAGGRPQETQYF.